The TCR beta chain described here comes from a study of liver allograft versus peripheral blood T cells. As for the study in general: The study compared liver allograft T cell receptor repertoires against peripheral blood repertoires of liver transplant recipients.

By its share, this clonotype is medium-sized. A single record per CDR3 protein comes from TCRdb applying MiXCR to the reads. The table includes more than 10,000 distinct CDR3 sequences, approximately 17% detected once. V dropped 6 bases and J dropped 4; count of bases not matched to a gene: 5. This CDR3 is built from 14 residues. From germline, CDR1 is MNHNS and CDR2 SASEGT. This receptor was taken from a human patient who had a liver transplant. Some T cells may have come from the graft donor. The chain has TRBV6-1 and TRBJ2-3; 9 nucleotides match TRBD1. The CDR3 protein is CASSQGDRADTQYF. CDR3 bases: TGTGCCAGCAGCCAAGGGGACAGGGCAGATACGCAGTATTTT.